This is a list of T cell receptor beta chains from one sample in a study of shared clonotypes between healthy human individuals. Produced via immunoSEQ multiplex PCR; TCRdb's table is partial and in-frame only. The top ten hold approximately 0.062% of the sample, which has hundreds of thousands of clones, 90% to 97% seen once. Sequences were obtained from naive CD4+ T cells sorted from blood. The source of these receptors is a woman aged 25 to 39 in good health. Both conserved end residues are trimmed from each CDR3. The D gene is left open where the match is weak.

v_gene: TRBV10-2
d_gene: TRBD2
j_gene: TRBJ2-1
CDR3aa: ASSDLAGGLDNEQF

v_gene: TRBV27
d_gene: NA
j_gene: TRBJ2-7
CDR3aa: ATRLQYASYEQY

v_gene: TRBV5-1
d_gene: NA
j_gene: TRBJ2-5
CDR3aa: ASSFTPPKETQY

v_gene: TRBV5-6
d_gene: NA
j_gene: NA
CDR3aa: ASSLKRKSLRMVEQY

v_gene: TRBV11-2
d_gene: TRBD2
j_gene: TRBJ2-7
CDR3aa: ASSPQPGLAGLEQY

v_gene: TRBV18
d_gene: TRBD1
j_gene: TRBJ2-7
CDR3aa: ASSVGQSSYEQY

v_gene: TRBV5-1
d_gene: TRBD2
j_gene: TRBJ2-7
CDR3aa: ASSPGGGTLYEQY

v_gene: TRBV5-4
d_gene: NA
j_gene: TRBJ1-3
CDR3aa: ASSLGSTGNTIY

v_gene: TRBV7-2
d_gene: NA
j_gene: TRBJ2-7
CDR3aa: ASSHGGISYEQY

v_gene: TRBV28
d_gene: TRBD1
j_gene: TRBJ2-1
CDR3aa: ASSSPGQRNNEQF

v_gene: TRBV9
d_gene: NA
j_gene: TRBJ2-5
CDR3aa: ASSASSLYPPETQY

v_gene: TRBV4-1
d_gene: TRBD2
j_gene: TRBJ2-2
CDR3aa: ASSQTSGRKTGELF

v_gene: TRBV13
d_gene: TRBD1
j_gene: TRBJ1-2
CDR3aa: ASSIRTGADGYT

v_gene: TRBV6-1
d_gene: NA
j_gene: TRBJ1-5
CDR3aa: ASSERGQSYSNQPQH

v_gene: TRBV7-2
d_gene: TRBD2
j_gene: TRBJ2-5
CDR3aa: ASSSRLAVRETQY

v_gene: TRBV10-3
d_gene: NA
j_gene: TRBJ2-7
CDR3aa: AISDDGYEQY

v_gene: TRBV10-2
d_gene: TRBD1
j_gene: TRBJ1-2
CDR3aa: ASSGPRGTGYGYT

v_gene: TRBV27
d_gene: NA
j_gene: TRBJ2-1
CDR3aa: ASSPWQSGTPDYNEQF